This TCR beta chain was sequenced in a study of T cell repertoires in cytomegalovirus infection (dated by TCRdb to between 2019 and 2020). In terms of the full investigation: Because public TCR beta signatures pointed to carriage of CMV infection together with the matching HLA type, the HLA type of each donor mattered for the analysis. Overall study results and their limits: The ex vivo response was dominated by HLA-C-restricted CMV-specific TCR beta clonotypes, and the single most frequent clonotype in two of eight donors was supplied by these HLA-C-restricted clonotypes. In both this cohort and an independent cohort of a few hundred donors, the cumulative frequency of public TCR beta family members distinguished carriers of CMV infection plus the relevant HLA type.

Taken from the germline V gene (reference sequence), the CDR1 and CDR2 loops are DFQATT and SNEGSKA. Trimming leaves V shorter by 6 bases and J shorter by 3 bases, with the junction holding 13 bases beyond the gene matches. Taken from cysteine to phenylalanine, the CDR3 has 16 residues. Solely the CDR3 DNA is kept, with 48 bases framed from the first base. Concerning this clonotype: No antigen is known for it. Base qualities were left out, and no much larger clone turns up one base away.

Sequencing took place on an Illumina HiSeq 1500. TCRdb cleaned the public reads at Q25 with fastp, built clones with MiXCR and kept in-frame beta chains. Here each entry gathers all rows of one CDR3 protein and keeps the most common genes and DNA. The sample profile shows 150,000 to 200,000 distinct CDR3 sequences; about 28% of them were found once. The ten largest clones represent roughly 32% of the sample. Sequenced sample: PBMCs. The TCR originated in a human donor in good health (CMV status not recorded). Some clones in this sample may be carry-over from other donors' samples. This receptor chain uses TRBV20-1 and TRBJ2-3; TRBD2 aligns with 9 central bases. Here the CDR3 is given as CSAPAGGGVGTDTQYF. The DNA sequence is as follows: TGCAGTGCCCCGGCCGGCGGGGGGGTGGGGACAGATACGCAGTATTTT.